What follows describes a single T cell receptor (beta chain). Its antigen is still unknown. This specimen comes from a study of shared clonotypes between healthy human individuals. Findings and limits, study-wide: Genetic and exposure-history diversity was limited by the small donor number.

This CDR3 contains 15 residues. Germline loops: CDR1 SGHVS, CDR2 FQNEAQ. V was trimmed by 0 bases and J by 4 bases, leaving 12 bases between them. Measured with immunoSEQ multiplex PCR; TCRdb has only the in-frame clones, and not every one. The sample gives 550,000 to 600,000 clones, around three quarters of which show up once; around 12% is in the top ten. The TCR originated in a woman aged 35 to 49 in good health. Some clones in this sample may be carry-over from other donors' samples. The sequencing input was PBMCs. This chain connects TRBV7-8 to TRBJ1-1; D remains unclear. The CDR3 is CASSLAKTRSTEAFF. CDR3 DNA: TGTGCCAGCAGCTTAGCTAAGACGAGGAGCACTGAAGCTTTCTTT.